This T cell receptor beta chain was identified in a study of high-grade serous ovarian cancer treatment subgroups. The tumor samples were collected prior to definitive surgery or chemotherapy. This clone has only a few counts. The antigen is unknown. Study results and limitations: The analyses considered CDR3 and ignored CDR1 and CDR2.

Profiling relied on immunoSEQ multiplex PCR, and the TCRdb table lists in-frame clones only, not all of them. Among around 30,000 clones listed, about 80% were seen once. The specimen was tumor tissue. The TCR comes from a human donor with high-grade serous ovarian cancer.

The CDR3 loop is CASSITSGIGHIQYF. The CDR3 DNA sequence: TGTGCCAGTAGTATAACTAGCGGGATTGGACACATTCAGTACTTC. The gene calls are TRBV19 and TRBJ2-4; TRBD2 aligns across 10 bases. The CDR3 extends over 15 amino acids. After removal of 2 bases from V and 8 bases from J, the junction contained 6 bases not matched to a gene. Germline CDR1 LNHDA, CDR2 SQIVND (reference sequence).